The present entry profiles one T cell receptor beta chain with its context. The CDR3 extends over 17 amino acids. Trimming took off 0 bases at V and 0 bases at J, with 12 bases between the two ends. CDR1 MNHEY and CDR2 SMNVEV come from the germline V gene (reference sequence). The data stem from a study of blood T cell repertoires in COVID-19. Sequencing used immunoSEQ multiplex PCR; TCRdb keeps in-frame clones, though not all of them. The repertoire holds around 250,000 clones, with about 90% as singletons. This receptor was taken from a man between 60 and 75 years old with acute or convalescent COVID-19. The chain recombines TRBV27 with TRBJ1-3; D ambiguous. Sequences were obtained from peripheral blood. Written as DNA, the CDR3 is TGTGCCAGCAGTTTATCGGCCCCCCCAGACTCTGGAAACACCATATATTTT. Residues: CASSLSAPPDSGNTIYF.